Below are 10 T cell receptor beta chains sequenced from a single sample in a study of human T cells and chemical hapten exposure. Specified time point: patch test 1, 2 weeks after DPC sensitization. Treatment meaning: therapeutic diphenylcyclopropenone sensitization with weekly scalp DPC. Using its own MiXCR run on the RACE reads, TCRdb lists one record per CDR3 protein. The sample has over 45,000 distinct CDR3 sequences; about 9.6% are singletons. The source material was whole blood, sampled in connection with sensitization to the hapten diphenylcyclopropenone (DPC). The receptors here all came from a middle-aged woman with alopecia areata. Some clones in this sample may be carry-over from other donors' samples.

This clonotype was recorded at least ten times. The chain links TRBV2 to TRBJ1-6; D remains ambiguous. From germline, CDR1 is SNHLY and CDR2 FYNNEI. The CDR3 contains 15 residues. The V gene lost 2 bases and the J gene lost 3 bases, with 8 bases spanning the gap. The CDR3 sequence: CASSETGDYNSPLHF. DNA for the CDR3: TGTGCCAGCAGTGAAACCGGGGACTATAATTCACCCCTCCACTTT. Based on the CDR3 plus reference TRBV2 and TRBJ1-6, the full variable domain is EPEVTQTPSHQVTQMGQEVILRCVPISNHLYFYWYRQILGQKVEFLVSFYNNEISEKSEIFDDQFSVERPDGSNFTLKIRSTKLEDSAMYFCASSETGDYNSPLHFGNGTRLTVT.

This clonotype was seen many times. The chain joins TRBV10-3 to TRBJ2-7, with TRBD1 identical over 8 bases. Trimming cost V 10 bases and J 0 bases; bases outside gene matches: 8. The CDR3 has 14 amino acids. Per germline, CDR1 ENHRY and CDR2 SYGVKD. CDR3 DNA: TGTGCCACTGACAGGGGCCAAAACTCCTACGAGCAGTACTTC. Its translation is CATDRGQNSYEQYF.

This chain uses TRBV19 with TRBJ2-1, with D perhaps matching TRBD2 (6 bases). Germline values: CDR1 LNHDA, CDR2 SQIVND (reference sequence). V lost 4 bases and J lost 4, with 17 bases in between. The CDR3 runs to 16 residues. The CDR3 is CASSTGDSEKYNEQFF. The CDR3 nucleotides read TGTGCCAGTAGTACCGGGGACTCCGAAAAATACAATGAGCAGTTCTTC.

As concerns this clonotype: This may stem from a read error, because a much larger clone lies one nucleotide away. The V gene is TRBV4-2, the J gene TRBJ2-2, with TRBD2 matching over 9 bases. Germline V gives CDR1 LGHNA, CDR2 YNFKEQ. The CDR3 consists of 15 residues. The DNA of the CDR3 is TGTGTCAGCAGCCAAGAGGGACTAGCCGGCGGGGAGCTGTTTTTT. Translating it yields CVSSQEGLAGGELFF.

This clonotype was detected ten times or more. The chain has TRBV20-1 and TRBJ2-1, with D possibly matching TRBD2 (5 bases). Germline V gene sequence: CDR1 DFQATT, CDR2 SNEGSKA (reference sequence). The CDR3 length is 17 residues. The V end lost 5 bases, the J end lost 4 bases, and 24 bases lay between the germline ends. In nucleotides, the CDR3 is TGCAGTGCTCACTTCCCCTCGGGATGGGCCTCATACAATGAGCAGTTCTTC. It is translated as CSAHFPSGWASYNEQFF.

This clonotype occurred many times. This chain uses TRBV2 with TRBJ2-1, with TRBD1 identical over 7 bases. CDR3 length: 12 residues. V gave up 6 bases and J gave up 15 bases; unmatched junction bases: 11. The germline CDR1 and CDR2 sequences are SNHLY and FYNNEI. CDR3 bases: TGTGCCAGCAGAGGCGGACAGGCCTACATGTTCTTC. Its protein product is CASRGGQAYMFF.

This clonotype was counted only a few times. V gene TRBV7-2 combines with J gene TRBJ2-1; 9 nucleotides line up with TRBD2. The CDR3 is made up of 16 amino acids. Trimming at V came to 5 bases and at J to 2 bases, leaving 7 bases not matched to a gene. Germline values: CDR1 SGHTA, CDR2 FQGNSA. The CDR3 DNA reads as TGTGCCAGCAGCGCCGATACTAGCGGGCCCTACAATGAGCAGTTCTTC. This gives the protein CASSADTSGPYNEQFF. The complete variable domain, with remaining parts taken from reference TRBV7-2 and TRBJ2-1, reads GAGVSQSPSNKVTEKGKDVELRCDPISGHTALYWYRQSLGQGLEFLIYFQGNSAPDKSGLPSDRFSAERTGGSVSTLTIQRTQQEDSAVYLCASSADTSGPYNEQFFGPGTRLTVL.

The CDR3 region is CASQPGEGTTDTQYF. CDR3 nucleotides: TGTGCCAGCCAGCCCGGGGAGGGCACCACAGATACGCAGTATTTT. The chain links TRBV27 to TRBJ2-3; 7 bases align to TRBD2. CDR1 MNHEY and CDR2 SMNVEV come from the germline V gene (reference sequence). J lost 2 bases, V lost 8 bases, and 10 bases had no gene match. CDR3 length: 15 amino acids.

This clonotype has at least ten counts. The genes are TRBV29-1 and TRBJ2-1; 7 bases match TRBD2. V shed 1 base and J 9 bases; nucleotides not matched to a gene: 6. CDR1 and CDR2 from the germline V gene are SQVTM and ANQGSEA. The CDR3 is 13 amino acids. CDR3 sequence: CSVEGGGLVEQFF. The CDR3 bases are TGCAGCGTTGAAGGGGGAGGGCTCGTTGAGCAGTTCTTC.

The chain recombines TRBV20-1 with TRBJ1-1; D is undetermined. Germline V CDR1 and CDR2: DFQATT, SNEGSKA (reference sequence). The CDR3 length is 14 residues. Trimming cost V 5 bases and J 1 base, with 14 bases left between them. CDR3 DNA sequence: TGCAGTGCTCCATCCCATTCGGGGAACACTGAAGCTTTCTTT. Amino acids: CSAPSHSGNTEAFF.